Described below is a single TCR beta chain sequence and its context. This clone was seen more than once but under ten times. It lacks a known antigen. No base qualities exist here, and no much larger clone lies one base off it. The same CDR3 is also encoded by other DNA sequences in this sample. The sample originates from a study of blood T cell repertoires in COVID-19 (dated by TCRdb to about 2020). Regarding the study in general: Samples from collaborators originated in the United States, Italy and Spain and spanned both the acute and convalescent phases of COVID-19. The material from the prospective study consisted of cDNA or gDNA derived from T cells, B-cell-depleted T cells, or PBMCs. The dataset comprised deeply sampled blood TCRbeta repertoires from subjects exposed to, actively infected with, or recovered from COVID-19. The repertoires were made available in a free public database intended to serve as a resource for research on the immune response to SARS-CoV-2. Samples came from the ongoing ImmuneRACE study (first 160 participants) plus 1,254 subjects from 6 global collaborators. A de-identified subject ID, COVID-19 status, age in years and sex were almost always included in the sample metadata. HLA class I and class II types, where available, came from metadata supplied by the sample provider rather than from assay-based typing. General findings and caveats noted by the study authors: The quantity of clinical and demographic metadata differed by source and by participant and was supplied without curation.

The CDR3 has 14 amino acids, counting the end cysteine and phenylalanine. The DNA shown is the 42-base CDR3, in frame from base 1. V and J are truncated by 0 bases and 2 bases respectively, leaving an intervening sequence of 8 bases. The germline V gene encodes CDR1 SGHAT and CDR2 FQNNGV. The immunoSEQ Assay, a bias-controlled multiplex PCR, was used to amplify TCRbeta CDR3 regions from genomic DNA. In the paper's pipeline: The number of nucleated cells in each sample was estimated from the amplification of reference gene primers within the assay. Sequence reads were collapsed and filtered to measure the absolute abundance of every unique TCRbeta CDR3 rearrangement. For each sample, productive Simpson clonality was calculated as the square root of Simpson's diversity index across productive rearrangements. The immuneACCESS repertoire file appears here via TCRdb, limited to in-frame rearrangements. These files lack a portion of the clones; in checked studies, under half of the deficit traces to unresolved V genes, and the cause of the others is not known. From that table come the V and J calls and clone size; the DNA was used to work out D and trimming. This sample holds around 240,000 clones; approximately 83% were observed only once. The ten biggest clones cover approximately 2% of the sample.

In the prospective study, participants were roughly 18 to 100 years old, resided in about two dozen geographic areas of the United States, and were enrolled through a virtual design. In the prospective study, cohorts were assigned on the basis of participant-reported clinical history obtained from a screening survey and a study questionnaire. For ImmuneRACE Cohort 3, a participant was defined as recovered based on two consecutive negative NP/OP PCR tests, clearance by a healthcare professional, or resolution of symptoms. Mobile phlebotomists in the prospective study collected whole blood, serum and a nasopharyngeal or oropharyngeal swab from every participant. Prospective study participants could optionally give additional blood draws and questionnaires over an approximately 2-month period. Prospective study blood samples were shipped either frozen or at room temperature before DNA extraction.

Sequences were obtained from PBMCs or T cells enriched from blood (not recorded which). The rearranged segments are TRBV11-2 and TRBJ2-7, and perhaps TRBD2 as D gene, on 6 matching bases. The clonotype comes from a woman aged 50 to 60 who had recovered from COVID-19. The CDR3 region reads CASSLDGGPYEQYF. The DNA reads as follows: TGTGCCAGCAGCTTAGACGGGGGTCCCTACGAGCAGTACTTC. Full variable domain (CDR3 extended with the reference TRBV11-2 and TRBJ2-7 proteins): EAGVAQSPRYKIIEKRQSVAFWCNPISGHATLYWYQQILGQGPKLLIQFQNNGVVDDSQLPKDRFSAERLKGVDSTLKIQPAKLEDSAVYLCASSLDGGPYEQYFGPGTRLTVT.